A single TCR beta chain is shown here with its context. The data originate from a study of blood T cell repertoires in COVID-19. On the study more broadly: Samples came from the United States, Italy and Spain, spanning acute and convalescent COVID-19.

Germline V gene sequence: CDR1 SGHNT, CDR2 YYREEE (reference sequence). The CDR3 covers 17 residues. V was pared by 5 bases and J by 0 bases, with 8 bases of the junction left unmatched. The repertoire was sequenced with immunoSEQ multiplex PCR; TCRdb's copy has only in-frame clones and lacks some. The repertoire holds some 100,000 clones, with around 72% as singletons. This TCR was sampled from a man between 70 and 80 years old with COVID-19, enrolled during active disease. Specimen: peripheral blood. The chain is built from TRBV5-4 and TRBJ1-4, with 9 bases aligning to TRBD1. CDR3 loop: CASSRTGAIATNEKLFF. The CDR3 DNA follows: TGTGCCAGCAGTCGGACAGGGGCTATTGCAACTAATGAAAAACTGTTTTTT. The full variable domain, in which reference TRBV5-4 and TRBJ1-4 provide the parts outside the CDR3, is ETGVTQSPTHLIKTRGQQVTLRCSSQSGHNTVSWYQQALGQGPQFIFQYYREEENGRGNFPPRFSGLQFPNYSSELNVNALELDDSALYLCASSRTGAIATNEKLFFGSGTQLSVL.